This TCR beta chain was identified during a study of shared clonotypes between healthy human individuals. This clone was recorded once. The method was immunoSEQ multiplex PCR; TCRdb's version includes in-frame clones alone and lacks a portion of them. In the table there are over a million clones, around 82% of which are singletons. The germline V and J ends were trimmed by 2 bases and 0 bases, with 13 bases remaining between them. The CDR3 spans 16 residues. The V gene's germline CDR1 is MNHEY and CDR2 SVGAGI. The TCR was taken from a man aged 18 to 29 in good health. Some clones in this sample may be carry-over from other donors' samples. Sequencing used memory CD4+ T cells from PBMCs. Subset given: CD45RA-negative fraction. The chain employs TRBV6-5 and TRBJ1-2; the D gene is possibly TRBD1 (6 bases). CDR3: CASSYGSGQSNYGYTF. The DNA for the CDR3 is TGTGCCAGCAGTTACGGTTCCGGACAGTCTAACTATGGCTACACCTTC.